This TCR beta chain was captured by sequencing in a study of technical replicates of blood from a few donors. TCRdb keeps only in-frame clones here, not all; method: immunoSEQ multiplex PCR. The profile shows about 84,000 clones, 97% of them singletons. CDR1 is SGHRS and CDR2 is YFSETQ in the germline V gene. The CDR3 spans 15 residues. With V trimmed by 0 bases and J by 9 bases, 5 bases remained unmatched. The receptor comes from a human donor in good health. The sequencing sample was made of T cells isolated from PBMCs. This chain joins TRBV5-1 and TRBJ2-1, with 11 bases matching TRBD2. CDR3 residues: CASSLELAGGREQFF. DNA for the CDR3: TGCGCCAGCAGCTTGGAATTAGCGGGAGGGCGTGAGCAGTTCTTC.